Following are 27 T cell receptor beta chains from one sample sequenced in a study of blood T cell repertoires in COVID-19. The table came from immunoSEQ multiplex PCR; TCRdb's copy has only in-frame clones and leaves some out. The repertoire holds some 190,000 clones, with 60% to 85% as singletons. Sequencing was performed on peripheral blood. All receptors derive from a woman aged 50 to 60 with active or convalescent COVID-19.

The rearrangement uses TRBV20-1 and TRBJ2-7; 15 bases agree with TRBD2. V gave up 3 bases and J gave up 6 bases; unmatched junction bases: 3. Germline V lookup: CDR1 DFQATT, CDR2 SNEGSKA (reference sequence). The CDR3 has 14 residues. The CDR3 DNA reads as TGCAGTGCTAGTGGGGGACTAGCGGGAGGCGAGCAGTACTTC. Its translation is CSASGGLAGGEQYF.

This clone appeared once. In DNA form, the CDR3 reads TGTGCCAGCAGACCCGGGGATACCTACAATGAGCAGTTCTTC. Its translation is CASRPGDTYNEQFF. The chain employs TRBV28 and TRBJ2-1; a possible D gene is TRBD2 (5 bases). The germline V gene has CDR1 MDHEN and CDR2 SYDVKM. CDR3 size: 14 residues. The V end was cut by 6 bases, the J end by 2 bases, with 11 bases between.

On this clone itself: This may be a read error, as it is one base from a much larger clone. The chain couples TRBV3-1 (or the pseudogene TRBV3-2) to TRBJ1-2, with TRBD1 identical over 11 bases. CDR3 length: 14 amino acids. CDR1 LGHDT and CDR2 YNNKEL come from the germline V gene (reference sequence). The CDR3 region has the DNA TGTGCCAGCAGCCTGGACAGGGGGCGGGGTGGCTACATCTTC. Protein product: CASSLDRGRGGYIF.

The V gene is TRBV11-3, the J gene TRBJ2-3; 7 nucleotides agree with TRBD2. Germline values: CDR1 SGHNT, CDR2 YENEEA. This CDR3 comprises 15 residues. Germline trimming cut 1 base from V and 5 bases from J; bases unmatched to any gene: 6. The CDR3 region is CASSLGGGRKDTQYF. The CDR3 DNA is TGTGCCAGCAGCTTAGGGGGCGGGAGAAAAGATACGCAGTATTTT.

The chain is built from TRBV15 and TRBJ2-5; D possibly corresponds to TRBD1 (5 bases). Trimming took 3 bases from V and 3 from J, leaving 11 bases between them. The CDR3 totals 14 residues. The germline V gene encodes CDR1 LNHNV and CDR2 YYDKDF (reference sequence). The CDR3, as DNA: TGTGCCACCAGCAGGACAGCTACCGAAGAGACCCAGTACTTC. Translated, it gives CATSRTATEETQYF.

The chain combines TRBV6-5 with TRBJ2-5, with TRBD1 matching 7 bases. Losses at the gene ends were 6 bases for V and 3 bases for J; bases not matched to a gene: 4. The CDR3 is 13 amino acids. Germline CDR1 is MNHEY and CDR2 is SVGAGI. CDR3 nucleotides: TGTGCCAGCAGGAGACAGGGAAAAGAGACCCAGTACTTC. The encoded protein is CASRRQGKETQYF.

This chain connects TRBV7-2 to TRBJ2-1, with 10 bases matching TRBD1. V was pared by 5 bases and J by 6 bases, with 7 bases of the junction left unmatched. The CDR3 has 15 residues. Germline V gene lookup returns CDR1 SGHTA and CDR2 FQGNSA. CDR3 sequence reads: CASSTRQGARNEQFF. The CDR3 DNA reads TGTGCCAGCAGCACCAGACAGGGGGCGCGCAATGAGCAGTTCTTC.

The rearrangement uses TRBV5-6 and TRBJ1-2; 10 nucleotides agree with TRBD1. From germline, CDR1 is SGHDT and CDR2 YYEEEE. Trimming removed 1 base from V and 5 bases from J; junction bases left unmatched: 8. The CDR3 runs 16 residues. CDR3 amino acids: CASSLPRDRGGYGYTF. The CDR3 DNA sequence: TGTGCCAGCAGCTTGCCACGGGACAGGGGAGGGTATGGCTACACCTTC.

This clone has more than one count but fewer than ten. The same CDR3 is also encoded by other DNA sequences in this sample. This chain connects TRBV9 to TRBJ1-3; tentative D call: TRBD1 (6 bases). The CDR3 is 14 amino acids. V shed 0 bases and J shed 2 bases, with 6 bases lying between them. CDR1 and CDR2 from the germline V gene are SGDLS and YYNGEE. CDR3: CASSVAGAGNTIYF. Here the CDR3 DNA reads TGTGCCAGCAGCGTAGCAGGGGCTGGAAACACCATATATTTT.

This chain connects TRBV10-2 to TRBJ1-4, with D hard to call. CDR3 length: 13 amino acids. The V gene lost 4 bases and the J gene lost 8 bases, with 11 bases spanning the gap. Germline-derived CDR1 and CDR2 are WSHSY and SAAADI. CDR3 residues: CASSAISGEKLFF. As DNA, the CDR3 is TGCGCCAGCAGTGCCATCTCGGGGGAAAAACTGTTTTTT.

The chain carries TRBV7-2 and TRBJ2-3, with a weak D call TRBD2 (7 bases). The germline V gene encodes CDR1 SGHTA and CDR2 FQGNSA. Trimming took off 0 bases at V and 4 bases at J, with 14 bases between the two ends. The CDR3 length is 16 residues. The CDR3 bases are TGTGCCAGCAGCTTAGCGGGGGCGGGGGACGCAGATACGCAGTATTTT. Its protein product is CASSLAGAGDADTQYF.

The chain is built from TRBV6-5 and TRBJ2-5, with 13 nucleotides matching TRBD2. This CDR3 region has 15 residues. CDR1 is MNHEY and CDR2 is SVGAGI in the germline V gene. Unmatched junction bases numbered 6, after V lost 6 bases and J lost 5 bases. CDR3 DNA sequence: TGTGCCAGCAGAACTACTAGCGGGGGGGCGGAGACCCAGTACTTC. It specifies CASRTTSGGAETQYF.

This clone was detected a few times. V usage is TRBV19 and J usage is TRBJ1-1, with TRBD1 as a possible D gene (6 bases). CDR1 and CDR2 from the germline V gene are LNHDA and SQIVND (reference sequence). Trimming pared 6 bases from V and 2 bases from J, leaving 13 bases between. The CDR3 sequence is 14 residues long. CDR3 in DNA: TGTGCCAGTAGAACCACAGGGATCAACACTGAAGCTTTCTTT. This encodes CASRTTGINTEAFF.

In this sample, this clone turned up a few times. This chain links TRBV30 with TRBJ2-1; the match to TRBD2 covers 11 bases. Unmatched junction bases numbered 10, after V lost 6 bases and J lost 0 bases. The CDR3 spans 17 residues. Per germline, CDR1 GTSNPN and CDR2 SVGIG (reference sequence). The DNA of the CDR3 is TGTGCCTGTCGAAGCGCTAGCGGGGGGAGCTCCTACAATGAGCAGTTCTTC. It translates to CACRSASGGSSYNEQFF.

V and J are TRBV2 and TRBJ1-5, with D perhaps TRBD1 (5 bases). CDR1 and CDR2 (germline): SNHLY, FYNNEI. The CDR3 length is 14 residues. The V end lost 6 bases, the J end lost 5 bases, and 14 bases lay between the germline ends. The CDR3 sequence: CASRGGTAHQPQHF. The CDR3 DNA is TGTGCCAGCAGGGGGGGGACTGCCCATCAGCCCCAGCATTTT.

CDR3 bases: TGTGCCAGTAGTCTAGCGGGAGGGGGCTCCTACGAGCAGTACTTC. Translated, it gives CASSLAGGGSYEQYF. This chain joins TRBV19 and TRBJ2-7, with TRBD2 matching 12 bases. Unmatched junction bases numbered 2, after V lost 5 bases and J lost 0 bases. The CDR3 length is 15 residues. The germline CDR1 and CDR2 sequences are LNHDA and SQIVND (reference sequence).

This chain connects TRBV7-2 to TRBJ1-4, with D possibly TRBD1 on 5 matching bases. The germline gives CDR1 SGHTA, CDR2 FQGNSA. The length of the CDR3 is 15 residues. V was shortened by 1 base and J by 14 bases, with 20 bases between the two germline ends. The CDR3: CASSLGGGRALKLFF. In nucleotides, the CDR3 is TGTGCCAGCAGCTTAGGGGGGGGGAGAGCCCTCAAGCTGTTTTTT.

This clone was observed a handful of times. Written as DNA, the CDR3 is TGCGCCACCAGGGGGGGAAGGTACACTGAAGCTTTCTTT. Translated: CATRGGRYTEAFF. This chain connects TRBV10-1 to TRBJ1-1; 7 nucleotides agree with TRBD1. Trimming at V came to 10 bases and at J to 3 bases, leaving 8 bases not matched to a gene. The CDR3 has 13 residues. From germline, CDR1 is WNHNN and CDR2 SYGVQD (reference sequence).

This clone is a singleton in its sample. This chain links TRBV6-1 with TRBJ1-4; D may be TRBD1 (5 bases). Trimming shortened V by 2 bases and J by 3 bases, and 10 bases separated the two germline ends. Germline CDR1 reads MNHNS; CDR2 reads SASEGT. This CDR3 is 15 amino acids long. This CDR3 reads CASSEFWGANEKLFF. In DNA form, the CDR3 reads TGTGCCAGCAGTGAATTCTGGGGGGCTAATGAAAAACTGTTTTTT.

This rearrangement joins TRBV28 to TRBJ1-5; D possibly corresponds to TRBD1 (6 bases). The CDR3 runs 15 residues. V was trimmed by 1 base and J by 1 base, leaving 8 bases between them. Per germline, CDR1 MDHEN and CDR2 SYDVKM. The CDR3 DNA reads TGTGCCAGCAGTTTATCCCAGGGGAGCAATCAGCCCCAGCATTTT. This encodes CASSLSQGSNQPQHF.

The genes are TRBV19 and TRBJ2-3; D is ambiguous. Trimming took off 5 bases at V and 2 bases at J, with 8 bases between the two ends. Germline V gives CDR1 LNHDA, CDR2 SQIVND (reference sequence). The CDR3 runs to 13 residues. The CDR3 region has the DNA TGTGCCAGTAGTGTACTGAACACAGATACGCAGTATTTT. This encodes CASSVLNTDTQYF.

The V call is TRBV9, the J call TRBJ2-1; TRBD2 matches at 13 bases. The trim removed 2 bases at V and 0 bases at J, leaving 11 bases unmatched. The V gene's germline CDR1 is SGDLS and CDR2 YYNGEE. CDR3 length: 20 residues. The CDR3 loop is CASSVGLAGAFGVSYNEQFF. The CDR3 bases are TGTGCCAGCAGCGTCGGACTAGCGGGGGCATTCGGGGTCTCCTACAATGAGCAGTTCTTC.

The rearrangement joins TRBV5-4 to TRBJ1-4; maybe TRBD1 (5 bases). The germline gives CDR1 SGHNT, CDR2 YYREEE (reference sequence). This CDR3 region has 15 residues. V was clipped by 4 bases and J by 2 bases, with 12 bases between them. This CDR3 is CASSVGQGTNEKLFF. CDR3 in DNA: TGTGCCAGCAGCGTTGGGCAGGGCACTAATGAAAAACTGTTTTTT. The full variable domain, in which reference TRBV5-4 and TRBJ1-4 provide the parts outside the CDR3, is ETGVTQSPTHLIKTRGQQVTLRCSSQSGHNTVSWYQQALGQGPQFIFQYYREEENGRGNFPPRFSGLQFPNYSSELNVNALELDDSALYLCASSVGQGTNEKLFFGSGTQLSVL.

The CDR3 sequence is CASSAGDIDTQYF. The CDR3 region has the DNA TGTGCCAGCAGCGCCGGAGATATAGATACGCAGTATTTT. The chain couples TRBV9 to TRBJ2-3; D is uncertain. Per the germline V gene, CDR1 is SGDLS and CDR2 is YYNGEE. V gave up 3 bases and J gave up 5 bases, with 10 bases separating them. This CDR3 has 13 residues.

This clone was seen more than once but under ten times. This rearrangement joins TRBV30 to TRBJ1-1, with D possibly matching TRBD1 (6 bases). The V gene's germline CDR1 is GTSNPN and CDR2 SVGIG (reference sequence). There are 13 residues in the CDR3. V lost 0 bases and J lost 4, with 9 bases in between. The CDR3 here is CAWSVQQGTEAFF. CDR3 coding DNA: TGTGCCTGGAGTGTACAACAGGGCACTGAAGCTTTCTTT.

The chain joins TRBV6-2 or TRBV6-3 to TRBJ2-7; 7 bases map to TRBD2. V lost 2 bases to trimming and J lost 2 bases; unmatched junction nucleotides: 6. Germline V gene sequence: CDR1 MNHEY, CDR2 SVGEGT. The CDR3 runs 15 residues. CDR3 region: CASSYVSGAAYEQYF. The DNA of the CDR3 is TGTGCCAGCAGTTACGTGAGCGGGGCTGCCTACGAGCAGTACTTC.

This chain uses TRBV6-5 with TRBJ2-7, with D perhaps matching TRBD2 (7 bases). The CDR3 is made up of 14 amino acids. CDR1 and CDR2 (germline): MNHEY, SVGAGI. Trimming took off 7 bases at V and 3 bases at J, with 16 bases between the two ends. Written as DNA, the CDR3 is TGTGCCAGCATGGGGGCGGGAGAAGGCTACGAGCAGTACTTC. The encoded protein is CASMGAGEGYEQYF.